Following are 10 T cell receptor beta chains from one sample sequenced in a study of breast tumors, draining lymph nodes, adjacent tissues. TCRdb re-called the multiplex PCR reads through MiXCR, storing one row per CDR3 protein. The sample holds over 250,000 distinct CDR3 sequences, about 33% seen once. The lymph nodes were axillary draining lymph nodes from breast cancer patients. The source material was axillary lymph node tissue. The receptors here all came from a female donor with breast cancer. Some clones in this sample may be carry-over from other donors' samples.

This clonotype was seen ten or more times. The chain couples TRBV12-3 or TRBV12-4 to TRBJ2-3, with 10 bases matching TRBD2. The CDR3 sequence is 18 residues long. The junction had 11 bases not matched to a gene; V was cut back by 3 bases and J by 2 bases. The CDR3 DNA reads TGTGCCAGCAGTTTGCTAGCGGGAGTTTTTGGGGTCACAGATACGCAGTATTTT. Translation: CASSLLAGVFGVTDTQYF.

J is TRBJ1-1 and V is TRBV18; D uncertain. Germline-derived CDR1 and CDR2 are KGHSH and LQKENI. Trimming cost V 6 bases and J 3 bases, with 17 bases left between them. The CDR3 is 15 amino acids. The CDR3 DNA sequence: TGTGCCAGCTCTCGTGCAGCGGCCCGACACACTGAAGCTTTCTTT. It codes for CASSRAAARHTEAFF.

This clonotype occurred many times. The chain joins TRBV20-1 to TRBJ2-7; 7 bases fit TRBD1. CDR1 DFQATT and CDR2 SNEGSKA come from the germline V gene (reference sequence). This CDR3 spans 15 amino acids. V lost 5 bases, J lost 4 bases, and 14 bases stayed unmatched. Written as DNA, the CDR3 is TGCAGTGCTGCCCGGGACAGAGGGATCCGATACGAGCAGTACTTC. The encoded protein is CSAARDRGIRYEQYF.

Ten or more counts support this clonotype. V usage is TRBV27 and J usage is TRBJ1-4, with unresolved D. The CDR3 contains 12 residues. The V and J ends lost 6 bases and 6 bases respectively, with 8 bases between them. Per the germline V gene, CDR1 is MNHEY and CDR2 is SMNVEV (reference sequence). The CDR3 protein is CASSKLHEKLFF. In DNA form, the CDR3 reads TGTGCCAGCAGCAAACTCCATGAAAAACTGTTTTTT.

This clonotype was observed at least ten times. The V and J genes are TRBV12-5 and TRBJ1-5, with 7 bases that match TRBD1. V lost 7 bases, J lost 3 bases, and 9 bases stayed unmatched. CDR1 LGHNT and CDR2 FRNRAP come from the germline V gene. The CDR3 is made up of 15 amino acids. CDR3 coding DNA: TGTGCTAGTGCCCGGGGACAGCTCCTCAATCAGCCCCAGCATTTT. This translates into CASARGQLLNQPQHF. Complete variable domain (other parts from reference TRBV12-5 and TRBJ1-5): DARVTQTPRHKVTEMGQEVTMRCQPILGHNTVFWYRQTMMQGLELLAYFRNRAPLDDSGMPKDRFSAEMPDATLATLKIQPSEPRDSAVYFCASARGQLLNQPQHFGDGTRLSIL.

The table lists this clonotype with many counts. This chain joins TRBV7-2 and TRBJ2-1; TRBD2 aligns across 10 bases. The ends lost 5 bases at V and 7 bases at J; junction bases unmatched: 5. CDR3 size: 14 residues. Germline CDR1 reads SGHTA; CDR2 reads FQGNSA. CDR3 DNA: TGTGCCAGCAGCCTGGGACTAGCGATGAATGAGCAGTTCTTC. Translated: CASSLGLAMNEQFF.

About this clonotype itself: An end of the junction does not agree with germline; a read error may underlie this. This rearrangement joins TRBV11-2 to TRBJ2-3; the match to TRBD1 covers 8 bases. The germline gives CDR1 SGHAT, CDR2 FQNNGV. The CDR3 totals 16 residues. CDR3 nucleotides: TGTGCCAGCAGGTCAATTCGGGGGCAGGGGGCGGATACGCAGTATTTC. It specifies CASRSIRGQGADTQYF. Variable domain in full (rest from reference TRBV11-2 and TRBJ2-3): EAGVAQSPRYKIIEKRQSVAFWCNPISGHATLYWYQQILGQGPKLLIQFQNNGVVDDSQLPKDRFSAERLKGVDSTLKIQPAKLEDSAVYLCASRSIRGQGADTQYFGPGTRLTVL.

This clonotype has just a few counts. The rearrangement links TRBV6-6 to TRBJ1-1, with TRBD1 identical over 11 bases. The trim removed 10 bases at V and 4 bases at J, leaving 8 bases unmatched. Germline V gene sequence: CDR1 MNHNY, CDR2 SVGAGI (reference sequence). There are 14 residues in the CDR3. This CDR3 is CAIWTGGEVTEAFF. Written as DNA, the CDR3 is TGTGCCATCTGGACAGGGGGCGAGGTCACTGAAGCTTTCTTT.

At least ten counts were recorded for this clonotype. This sequence joins TRBV2 and TRBJ2-3; 9 positions agree with TRBD1. The CDR3 runs 13 residues. Losses at the gene ends were 8 bases for V and 4 bases for J; bases not matched to a gene: 4. CDR1 and CDR2 from the germline V gene are SNHLY and FYNNEI. The CDR3 DNA reads TGTGCCAGCCGGGACAGGGTCCCAGATACGCAGTATTTT. Translated: CASRDRVPDTQYF.

The chain couples TRBV20-1 to TRBJ1-6; D unresolved. The germline V gene encodes CDR1 DFQATT and CDR2 SNEGSKA (reference sequence). The V and J ends lost 6 bases and 12 bases respectively, with 18 bases between them. The CDR3 spans 13 residues. Here the CDR3 reads CSALAGEGGPLHF. The CDR3 nucleotides read TGCAGTGCACTAGCGGGAGAGGGTGGACCCCTCCACTTT.